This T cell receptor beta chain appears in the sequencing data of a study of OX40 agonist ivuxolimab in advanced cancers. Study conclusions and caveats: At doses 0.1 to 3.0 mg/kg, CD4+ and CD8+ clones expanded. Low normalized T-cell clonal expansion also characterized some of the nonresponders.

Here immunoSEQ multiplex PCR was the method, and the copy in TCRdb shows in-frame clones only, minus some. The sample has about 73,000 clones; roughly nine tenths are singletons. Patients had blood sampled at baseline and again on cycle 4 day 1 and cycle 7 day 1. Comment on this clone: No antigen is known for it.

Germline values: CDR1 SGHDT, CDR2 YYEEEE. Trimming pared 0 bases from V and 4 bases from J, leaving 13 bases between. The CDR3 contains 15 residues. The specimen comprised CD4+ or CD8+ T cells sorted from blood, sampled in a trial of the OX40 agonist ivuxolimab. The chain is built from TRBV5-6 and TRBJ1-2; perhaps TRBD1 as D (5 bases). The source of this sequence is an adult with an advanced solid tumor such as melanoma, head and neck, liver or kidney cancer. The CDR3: CASSLAASRGYGYTF. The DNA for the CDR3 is TGTGCCAGCAGCTTGGCCGCGTCAAGGGGCTATGGCTACACCTTC. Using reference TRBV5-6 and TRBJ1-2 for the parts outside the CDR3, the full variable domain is DAGVTQSPTHLIKTRGQQVTLRCSPKSGHDTVSWYQQALGQGPQFIFQYYEEEERQRGNFPDRFSGHQFPNYSSELNVNALLLGDSALYLCASSLAASRGYGYTFGSGTRLTVV.